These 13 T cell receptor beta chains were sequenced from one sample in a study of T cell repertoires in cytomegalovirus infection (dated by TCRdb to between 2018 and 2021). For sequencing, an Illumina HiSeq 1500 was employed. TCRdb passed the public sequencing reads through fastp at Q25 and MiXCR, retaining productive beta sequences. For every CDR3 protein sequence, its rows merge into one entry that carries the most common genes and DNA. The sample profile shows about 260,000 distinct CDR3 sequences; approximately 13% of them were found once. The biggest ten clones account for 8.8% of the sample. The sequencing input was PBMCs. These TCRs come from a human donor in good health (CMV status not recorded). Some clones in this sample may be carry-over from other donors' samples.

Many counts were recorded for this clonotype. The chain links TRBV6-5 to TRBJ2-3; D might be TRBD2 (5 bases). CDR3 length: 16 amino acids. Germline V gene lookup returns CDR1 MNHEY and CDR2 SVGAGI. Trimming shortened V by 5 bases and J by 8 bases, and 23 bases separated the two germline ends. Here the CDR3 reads CASSTRSERVTGTQYF. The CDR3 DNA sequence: TGTGCCAGCAGTACCCGGAGTGAGAGGGTTACTGGTACGCAGTATTTT.

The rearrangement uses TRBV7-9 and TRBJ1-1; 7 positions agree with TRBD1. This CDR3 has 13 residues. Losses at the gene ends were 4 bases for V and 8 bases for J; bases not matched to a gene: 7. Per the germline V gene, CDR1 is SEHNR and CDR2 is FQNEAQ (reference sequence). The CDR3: CASSSGQATEAFF. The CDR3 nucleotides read TGTGCCAGCAGCTCTGGACAGGCAACCGAAGCTTTCTTT.

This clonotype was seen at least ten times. Here the CDR3 DNA reads TGTGCCAGCAGCTTCCGGACAGGTGGGAATTCACCCCTCCACTTT. It codes for CASSFRTGGNSPLHF. The chain has TRBV7-2 and TRBJ1-6; 7 bases map to TRBD1. The CDR3 spans 15 residues. The germline gives CDR1 SGHTA, CDR2 FQGNSA. V dropped 3 bases and J dropped 7; count of bases not matched to a gene: 6.

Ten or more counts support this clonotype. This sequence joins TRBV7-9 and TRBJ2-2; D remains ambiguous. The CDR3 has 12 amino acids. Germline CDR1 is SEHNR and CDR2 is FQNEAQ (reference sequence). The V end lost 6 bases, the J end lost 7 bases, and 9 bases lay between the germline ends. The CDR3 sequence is CASRSLLGELFF. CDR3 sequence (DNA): TGTGCCAGCAGGAGCTTGCTCGGGGAGCTGTTTTTT. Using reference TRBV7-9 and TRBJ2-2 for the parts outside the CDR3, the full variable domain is DTGVSQNPRHKITKRGQNVTFRCDPISEHNRLYWYRQTLGQGPEFLTYFQNEAQLEKSRLLSDRFSAERPKGSFSTLEIQRTEQGDSAMYLCASRSLLGELFFGEGSRLTVL.

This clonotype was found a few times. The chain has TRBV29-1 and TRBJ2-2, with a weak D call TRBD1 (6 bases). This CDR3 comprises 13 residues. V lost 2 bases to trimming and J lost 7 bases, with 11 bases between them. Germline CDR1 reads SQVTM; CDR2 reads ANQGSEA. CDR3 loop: CSVEYQGNGELFF. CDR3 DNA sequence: TGCAGCGTTGAATACCAGGGGAACGGGGAGCTGTTTTTT.

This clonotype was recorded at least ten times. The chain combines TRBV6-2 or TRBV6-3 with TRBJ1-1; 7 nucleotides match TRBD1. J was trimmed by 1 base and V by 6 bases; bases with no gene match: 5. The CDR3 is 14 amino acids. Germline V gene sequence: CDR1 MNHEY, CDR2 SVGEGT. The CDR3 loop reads CASSQGGWNTEAFF. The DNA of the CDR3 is TGTGCCAGCAGCCAAGGGGGCTGGAACACTGAAGCTTTCTTT.

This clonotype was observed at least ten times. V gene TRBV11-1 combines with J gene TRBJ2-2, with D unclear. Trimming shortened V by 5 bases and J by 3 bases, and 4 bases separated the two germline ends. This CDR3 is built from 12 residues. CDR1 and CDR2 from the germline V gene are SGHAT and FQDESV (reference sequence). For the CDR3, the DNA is TGTGCCAGCAGCCCGTACACCGGGGAGCTGTTTTTT. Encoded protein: CASSPYTGELFF.

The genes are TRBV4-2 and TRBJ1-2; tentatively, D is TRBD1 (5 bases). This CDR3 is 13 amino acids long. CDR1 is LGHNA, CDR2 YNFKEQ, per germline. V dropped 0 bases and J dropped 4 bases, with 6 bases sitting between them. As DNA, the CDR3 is TGTGCCAGCAGCCAAGATGGGGGCTATGGCTACACCTTC. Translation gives CASSQDGGYGYTF.

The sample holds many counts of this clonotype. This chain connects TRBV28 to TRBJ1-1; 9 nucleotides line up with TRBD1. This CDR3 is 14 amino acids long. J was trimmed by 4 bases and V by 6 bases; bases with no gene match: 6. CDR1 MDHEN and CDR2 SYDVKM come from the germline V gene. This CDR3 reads CASSYGTGTTEAFF. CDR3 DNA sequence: TGTGCCAGCAGCTACGGGACAGGGACCACTGAAGCTTTCTTT.

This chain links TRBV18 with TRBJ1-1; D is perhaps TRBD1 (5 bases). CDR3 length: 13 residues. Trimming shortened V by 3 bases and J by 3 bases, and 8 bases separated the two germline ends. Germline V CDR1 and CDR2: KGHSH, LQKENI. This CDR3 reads CASSPLRDTEAFF. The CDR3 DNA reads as TGTGCCAGCTCACCCCTCAGGGACACTGAAGCTTTCTTT.

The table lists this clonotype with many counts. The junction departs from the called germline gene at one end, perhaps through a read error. This CDR3 reads CASRAQGDNVLTF. The DNA for the CDR3 is TGTGCCAGCAGAGCTCAGGGGGACAACGTCCTGACTTTC. The chain recombines TRBV28 with TRBJ2-6; 7 bases fit TRBD1. Germline CDR1 and CDR2: MDHEN and SYDVKM. The CDR3 sequence is 13 residues long.

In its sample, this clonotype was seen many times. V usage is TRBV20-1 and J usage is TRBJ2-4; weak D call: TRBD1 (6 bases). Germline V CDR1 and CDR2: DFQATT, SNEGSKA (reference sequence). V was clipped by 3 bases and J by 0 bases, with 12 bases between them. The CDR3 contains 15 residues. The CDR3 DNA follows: TGCAGTGCTAGTCAAGCAGGGGCAGCCAAAAACATTCAGTACTTC. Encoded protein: CSASQAGAAKNIQYF.

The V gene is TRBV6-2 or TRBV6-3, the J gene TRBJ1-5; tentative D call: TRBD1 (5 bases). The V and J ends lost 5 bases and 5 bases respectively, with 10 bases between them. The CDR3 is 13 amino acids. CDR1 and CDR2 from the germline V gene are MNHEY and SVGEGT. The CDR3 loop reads CASSENRYQPQHF. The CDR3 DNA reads TGTGCCAGCAGTGAAAACAGGTATCAGCCCCAGCATTTT.